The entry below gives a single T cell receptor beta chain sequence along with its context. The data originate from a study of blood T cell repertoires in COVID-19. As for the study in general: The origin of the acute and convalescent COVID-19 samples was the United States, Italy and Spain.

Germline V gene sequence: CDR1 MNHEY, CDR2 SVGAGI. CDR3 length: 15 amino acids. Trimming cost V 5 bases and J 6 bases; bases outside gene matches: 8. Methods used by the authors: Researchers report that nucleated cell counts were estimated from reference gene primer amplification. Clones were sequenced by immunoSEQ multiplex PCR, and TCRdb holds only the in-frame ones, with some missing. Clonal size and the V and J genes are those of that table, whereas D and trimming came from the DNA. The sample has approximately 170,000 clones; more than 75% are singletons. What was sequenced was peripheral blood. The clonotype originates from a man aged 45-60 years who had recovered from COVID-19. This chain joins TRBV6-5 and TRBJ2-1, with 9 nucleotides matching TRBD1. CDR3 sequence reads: CASSNRQGVANEQFF. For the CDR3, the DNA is TGTGCCAGCAGTAACAGACAGGGGGTGGCCAATGAGCAGTTCTTC.